The TCR beta chain under discussion was sequenced for a study of graft-versus-host responses after intestinal transplantation. Measured with immunoSEQ multiplex PCR; TCRdb has only the in-frame clones, and not every one. Of about 120,000 clones listed, roughly 91% are singletons. This clone was seen a single time. The antigen is not known. This TCR was sampled from a human donor who received an intestinal transplant. The material sequenced was unstimulated CD4+ T cells sorted from spleen or lymph node cells, taken before intestinal transplant.

The CDR3 DNA follows: TGTGCCAGCAGCTTGGGTCCGGCCGCGAACACCGGGGAGCTGTTTTTT. It is translated as CASSLGPAANTGELFF. The J gene is TRBJ2-2, the V gene TRBV5-4; no definite D call. Trimming took off 0 bases at V and 0 bases at J, with 9 bases between the two ends. This CDR3 contains 16 residues. Germline CDR1 reads SGHNT; CDR2 reads YYREEE (reference sequence).